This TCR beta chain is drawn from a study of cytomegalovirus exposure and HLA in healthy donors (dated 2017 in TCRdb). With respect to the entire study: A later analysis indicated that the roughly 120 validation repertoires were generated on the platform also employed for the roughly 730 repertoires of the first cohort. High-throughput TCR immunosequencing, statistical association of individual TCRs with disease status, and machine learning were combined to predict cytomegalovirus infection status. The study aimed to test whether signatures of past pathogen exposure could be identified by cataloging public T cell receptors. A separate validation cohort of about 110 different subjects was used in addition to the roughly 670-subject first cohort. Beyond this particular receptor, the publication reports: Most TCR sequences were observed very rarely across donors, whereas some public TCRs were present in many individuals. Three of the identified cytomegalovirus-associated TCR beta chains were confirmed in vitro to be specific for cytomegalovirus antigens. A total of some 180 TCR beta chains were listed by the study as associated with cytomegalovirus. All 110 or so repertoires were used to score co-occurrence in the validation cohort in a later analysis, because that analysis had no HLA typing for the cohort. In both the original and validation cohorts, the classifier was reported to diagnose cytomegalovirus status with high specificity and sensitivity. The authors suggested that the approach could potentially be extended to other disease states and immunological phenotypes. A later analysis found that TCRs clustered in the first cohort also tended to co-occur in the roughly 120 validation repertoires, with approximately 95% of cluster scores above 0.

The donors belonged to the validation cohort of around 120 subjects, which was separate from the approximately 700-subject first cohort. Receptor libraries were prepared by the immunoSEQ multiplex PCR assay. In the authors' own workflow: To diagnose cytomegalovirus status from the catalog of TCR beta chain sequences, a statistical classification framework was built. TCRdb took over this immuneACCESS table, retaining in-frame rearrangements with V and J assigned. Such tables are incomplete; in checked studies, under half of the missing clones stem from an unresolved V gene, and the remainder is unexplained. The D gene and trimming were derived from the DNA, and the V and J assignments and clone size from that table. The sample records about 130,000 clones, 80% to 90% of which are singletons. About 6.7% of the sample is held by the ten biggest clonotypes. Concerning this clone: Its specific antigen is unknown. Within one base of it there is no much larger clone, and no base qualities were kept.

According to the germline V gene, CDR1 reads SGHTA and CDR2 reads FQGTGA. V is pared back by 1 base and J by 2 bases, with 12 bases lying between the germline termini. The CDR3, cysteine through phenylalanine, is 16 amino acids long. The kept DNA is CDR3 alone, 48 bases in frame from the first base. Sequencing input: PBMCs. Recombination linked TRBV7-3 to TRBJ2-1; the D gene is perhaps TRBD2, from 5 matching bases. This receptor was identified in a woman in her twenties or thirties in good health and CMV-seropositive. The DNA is TGTGCCAGCAGCTTAATTGGAGGAATCACCTACAATGAGCAGTTCTTC. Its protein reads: CASSLIGGITYNEQFF.